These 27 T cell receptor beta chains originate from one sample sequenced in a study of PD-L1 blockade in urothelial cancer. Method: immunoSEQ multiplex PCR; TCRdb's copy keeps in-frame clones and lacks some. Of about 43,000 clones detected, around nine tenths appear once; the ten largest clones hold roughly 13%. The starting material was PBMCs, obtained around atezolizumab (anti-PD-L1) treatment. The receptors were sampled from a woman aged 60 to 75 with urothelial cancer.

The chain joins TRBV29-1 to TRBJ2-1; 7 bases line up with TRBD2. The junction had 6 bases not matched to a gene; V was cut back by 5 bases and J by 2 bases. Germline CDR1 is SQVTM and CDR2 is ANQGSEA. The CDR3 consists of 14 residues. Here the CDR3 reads CSVSLAKTYNEQFF. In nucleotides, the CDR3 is TGCAGCGTTTCACTAGCGAAAACCTACAATGAGCAGTTCTTC.

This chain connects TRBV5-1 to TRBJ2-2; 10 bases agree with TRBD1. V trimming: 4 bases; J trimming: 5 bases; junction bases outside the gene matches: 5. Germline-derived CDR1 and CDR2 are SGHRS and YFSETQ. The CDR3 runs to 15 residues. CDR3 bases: TGCGCCAGCAGCATACGACAGGGGGCAACCGGGGAGCTGTTTTTT. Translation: CASSIRQGATGELFF.

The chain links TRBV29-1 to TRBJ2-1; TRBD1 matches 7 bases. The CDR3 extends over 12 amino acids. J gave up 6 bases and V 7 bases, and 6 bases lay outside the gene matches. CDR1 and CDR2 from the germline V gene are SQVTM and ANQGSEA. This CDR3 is CSGQTGVNEQFF. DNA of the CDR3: TGCAGCGGCCAAACAGGGGTCAATGAGCAGTTCTTC.

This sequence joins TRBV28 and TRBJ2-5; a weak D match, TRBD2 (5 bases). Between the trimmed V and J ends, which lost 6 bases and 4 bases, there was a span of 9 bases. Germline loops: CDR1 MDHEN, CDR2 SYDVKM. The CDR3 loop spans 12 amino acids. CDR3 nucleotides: TGTGCCAGCAGGTCGGGATTAGAGACCCAGTACTTC. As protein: CASRSGLETQYF.

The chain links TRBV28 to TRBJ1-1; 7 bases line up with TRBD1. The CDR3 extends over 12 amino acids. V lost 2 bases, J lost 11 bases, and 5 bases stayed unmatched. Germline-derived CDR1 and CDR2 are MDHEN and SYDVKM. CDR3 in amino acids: CASSLGTAGAFF. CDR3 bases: TGTGCCAGCAGTTTAGGGACAGCTGGGGCTTTCTTT.

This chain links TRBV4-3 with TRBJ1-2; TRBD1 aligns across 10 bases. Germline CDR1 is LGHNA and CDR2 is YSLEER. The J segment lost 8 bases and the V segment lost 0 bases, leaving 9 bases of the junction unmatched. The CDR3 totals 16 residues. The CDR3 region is CASSQDLTGGSEGYTF. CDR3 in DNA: TGCGCCAGCAGCCAAGATCTGACAGGGGGCTCTGAGGGCTACACCTTC.

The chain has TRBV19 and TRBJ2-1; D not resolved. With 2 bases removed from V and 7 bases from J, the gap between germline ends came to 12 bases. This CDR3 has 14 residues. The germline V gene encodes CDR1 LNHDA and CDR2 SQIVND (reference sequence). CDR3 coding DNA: TGTGCCAGTAGTATATTTTCCGCTAGAAATGAGCAGTTCTTC. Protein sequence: CASSIFSARNEQFF.

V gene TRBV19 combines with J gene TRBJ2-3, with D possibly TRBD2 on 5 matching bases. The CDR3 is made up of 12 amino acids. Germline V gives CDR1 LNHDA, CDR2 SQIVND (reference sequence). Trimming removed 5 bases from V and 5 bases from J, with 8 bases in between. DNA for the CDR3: TGTGCCAGTAGTGGGGAGATAGATACGCAGTATTTT. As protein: CASSGEIDTQYF.

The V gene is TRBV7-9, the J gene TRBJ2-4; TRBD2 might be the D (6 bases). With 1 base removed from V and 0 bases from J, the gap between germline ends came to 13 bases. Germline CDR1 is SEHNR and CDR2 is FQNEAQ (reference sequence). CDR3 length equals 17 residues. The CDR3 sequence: CASSLEGGVLAKNIQYF. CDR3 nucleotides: TGTGCCAGCAGCTTAGAGGGCGGGGTCCTAGCCAAAAACATTCAGTACTTC.

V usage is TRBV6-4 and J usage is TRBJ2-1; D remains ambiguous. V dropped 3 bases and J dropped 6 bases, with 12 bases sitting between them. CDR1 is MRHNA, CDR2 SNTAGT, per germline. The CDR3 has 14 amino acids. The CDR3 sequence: CASSEWLTSNEQFF. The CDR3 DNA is TGTGCCAGCAGTGAATGGTTGACAAGCAATGAGCAGTTCTTC.

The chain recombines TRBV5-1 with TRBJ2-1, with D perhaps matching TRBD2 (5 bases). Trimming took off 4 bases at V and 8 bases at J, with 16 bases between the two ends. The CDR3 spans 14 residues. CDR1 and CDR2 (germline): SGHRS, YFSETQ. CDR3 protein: CASSGMDSWDEQFF. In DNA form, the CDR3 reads TGCGCCAGCAGCGGGATGGACTCCTGGGATGAGCAGTTCTTC.

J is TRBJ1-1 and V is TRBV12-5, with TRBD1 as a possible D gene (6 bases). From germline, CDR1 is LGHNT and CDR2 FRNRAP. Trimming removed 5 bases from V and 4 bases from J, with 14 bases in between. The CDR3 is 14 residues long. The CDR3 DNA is TGTGCTAGTGGTCCCTCGACAGGCACCACTGAAGCTTTCTTT. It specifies CASGPSTGTTEAFF.

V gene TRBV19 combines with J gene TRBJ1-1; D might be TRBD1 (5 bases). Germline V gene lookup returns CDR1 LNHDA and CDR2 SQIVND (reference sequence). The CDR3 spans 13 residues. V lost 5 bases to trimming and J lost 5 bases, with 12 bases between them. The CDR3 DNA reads TGTGCCAGTAGTGACGGGGGATTTACTGAAGCTTTCTTT. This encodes CASSDGGFTEAFF.

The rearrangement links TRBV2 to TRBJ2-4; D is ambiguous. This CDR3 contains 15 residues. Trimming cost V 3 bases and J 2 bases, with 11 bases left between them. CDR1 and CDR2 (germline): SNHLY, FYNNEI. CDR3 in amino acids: CASSDRSNSKNIQYF. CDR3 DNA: TGTGCCAGCAGTGATCGGTCAAACTCCAAAAACATTCAGTACTTC.

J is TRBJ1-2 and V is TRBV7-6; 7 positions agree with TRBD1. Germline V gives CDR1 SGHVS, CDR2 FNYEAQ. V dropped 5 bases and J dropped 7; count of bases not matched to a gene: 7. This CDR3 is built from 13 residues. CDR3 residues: CASSLDRATGYTF. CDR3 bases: TGTGCCAGCAGCCTCGACAGGGCGACTGGCTACACCTTC.

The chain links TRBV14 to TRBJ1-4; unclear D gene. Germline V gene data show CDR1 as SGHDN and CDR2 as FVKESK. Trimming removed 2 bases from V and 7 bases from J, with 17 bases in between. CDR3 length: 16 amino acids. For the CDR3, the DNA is TGTGCCAGCAGCCAACGTATCCGTTCTCGGGGTGAAAAACTGTTTTTT. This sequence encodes CASSQRIRSRGEKLFF.

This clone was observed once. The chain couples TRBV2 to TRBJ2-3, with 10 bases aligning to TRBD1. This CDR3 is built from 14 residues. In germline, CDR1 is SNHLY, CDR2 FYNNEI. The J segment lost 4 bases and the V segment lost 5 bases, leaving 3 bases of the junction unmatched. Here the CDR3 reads CASSWDRGSDTQYF. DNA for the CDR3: TGTGCCAGCAGTTGGGACAGGGGTTCAGATACGCAGTATTTT.

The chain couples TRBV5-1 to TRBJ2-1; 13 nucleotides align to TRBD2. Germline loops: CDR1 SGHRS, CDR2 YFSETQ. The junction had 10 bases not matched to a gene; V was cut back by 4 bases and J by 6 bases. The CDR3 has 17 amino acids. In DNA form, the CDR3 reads TGCGCCAGCAGCGACGGGACTAGCGGGATGCCCACCAATGAGCAGTTCTTC. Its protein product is CASSDGTSGMPTNEQFF.

The CDR3 region is CSVDNQGHYGYTF. The CDR3 nucleotides read TGCAGCGTTGATAATCAGGGTCACTATGGCTACACCTTC. The genes are TRBV29-1 and TRBJ1-2; a possible D gene is TRBD1 (5 bases). The germline CDR1 and CDR2 sequences are SQVTM and ANQGSEA. V lost 3 bases to trimming and J lost 3 bases, with 11 bases between them. The CDR3 has 13 amino acids. Full variable domain (rest looked up from reference TRBV29-1 and TRBJ1-2): SAVISQKPSRDICQRGTSLTIQCQVDSQVTMMFWYRQQPGQSLTLIATANQGSEATYESGFVIDKFPISRPNLTFSTLTVSNMSPEDSSIYLCSVDNQGHYGYTFGSGTRLTVV.

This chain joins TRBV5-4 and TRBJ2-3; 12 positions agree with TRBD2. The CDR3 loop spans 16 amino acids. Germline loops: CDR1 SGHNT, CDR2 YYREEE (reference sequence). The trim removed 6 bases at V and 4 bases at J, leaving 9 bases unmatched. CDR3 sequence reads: CASTLTSGGLADTQYF. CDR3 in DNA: TGTGCCAGCACTCTGACTAGCGGGGGTTTGGCAGATACGCAGTATTTT.

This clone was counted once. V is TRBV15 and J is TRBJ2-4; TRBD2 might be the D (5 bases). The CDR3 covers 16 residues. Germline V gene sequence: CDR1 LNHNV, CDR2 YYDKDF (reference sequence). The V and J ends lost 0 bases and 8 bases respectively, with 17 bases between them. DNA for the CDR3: TGTGCCACCAGCAGAGATGGTGAGGCGGGCTTGGACATTCAGTACTTC. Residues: CATSRDGEAGLDIQYF.

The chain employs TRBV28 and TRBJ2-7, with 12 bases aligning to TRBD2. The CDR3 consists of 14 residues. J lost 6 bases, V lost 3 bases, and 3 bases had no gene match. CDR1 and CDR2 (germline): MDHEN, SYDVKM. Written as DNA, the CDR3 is TGTGCCAGCAGTTTCAAGACTAGCGGGGGCGAGCAGTACTTC. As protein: CASSFKTSGGEQYF.

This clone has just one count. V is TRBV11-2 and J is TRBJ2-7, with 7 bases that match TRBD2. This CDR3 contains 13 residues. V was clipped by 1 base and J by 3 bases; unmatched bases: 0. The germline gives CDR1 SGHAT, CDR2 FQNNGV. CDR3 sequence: CASSLGTSYEQYF. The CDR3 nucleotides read TGTGCCAGCAGCTTAGGGACTAGCTACGAGCAGTACTTC.

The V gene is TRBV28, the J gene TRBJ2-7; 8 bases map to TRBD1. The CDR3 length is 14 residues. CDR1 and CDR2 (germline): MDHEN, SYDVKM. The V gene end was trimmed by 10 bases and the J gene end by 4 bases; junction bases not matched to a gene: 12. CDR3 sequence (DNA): TGTGCCACTCATCCGACAGGGGCCGTTTACGAGCAGTACTTC. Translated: CATHPTGAVYEQYF.

CDR3 DNA sequence: TGTGCCAGCAGCCAAAGACAGGCCCAAGAGACCCAGTACTTC. Protein sequence: CASSQRQAQETQYF. The genes are TRBV14 and TRBJ2-5; tentatively, D is TRBD1 (6 bases). Trimming left V 2 bases short and J 1 base short, with 8 bases between. The CDR3 extends over 14 amino acids. The germline CDR1 and CDR2 sequences are SGHDN and FVKESK.

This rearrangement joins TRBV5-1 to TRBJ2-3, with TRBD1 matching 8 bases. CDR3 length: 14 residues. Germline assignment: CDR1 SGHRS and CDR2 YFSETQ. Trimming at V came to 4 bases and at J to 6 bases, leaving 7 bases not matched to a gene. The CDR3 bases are TGCGCCAGCAGCGCGGGACAGGCCCAGGATACGCAGTATTTT. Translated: CASSAGQAQDTQYF.

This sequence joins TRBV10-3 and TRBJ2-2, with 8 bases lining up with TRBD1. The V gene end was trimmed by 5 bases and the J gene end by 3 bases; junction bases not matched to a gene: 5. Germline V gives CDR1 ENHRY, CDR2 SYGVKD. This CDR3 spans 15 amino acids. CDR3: CAISPRTGHTGELFF. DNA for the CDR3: TGTGCCATCAGTCCGCGGACAGGGCACACCGGGGAGCTGTTTTTT.